A single sample is the source of the 30 T cell receptor beta chains below, sequenced in a study of identifying expanded T cells in peripheral blood. Sequencing was performed with immunoSEQ multiplex PCR; in TCRdb, only in-frame clones are kept and a portion is missing. The data show some 54,000 clones, approximately 86% seen once. Sample: blood. The receptors shown here come from a person aged 18 to 70 in good health.

The V call is TRBV6-5, the J call TRBJ1-1; a weak D match, TRBD1 (5 bases). This CDR3 spans 13 amino acids. CDR1 and CDR2 from the germline V gene are MNHEY and SVGAGI. V was cut by 5 bases and J by 3 bases, with 10 bases left in between. The CDR3 DNA is TGTGCCAGCAGTGAATGGGGGGACACTGAAGCTTTCTTT. Protein: CASSEWGDTEAFF.

The chain links TRBV4-2 to TRBJ1-5; D uncertain. The V end was cut by 1 base, the J end by 7 bases, with 17 bases between. From germline, CDR1 is LGHNA and CDR2 YNFKEQ. CDR3 length: 16 amino acids. The CDR3 coding sequence is TGTGCCAGCAGCCAAGTTTGGGCAGAACTCCGGCAGCCCCAGCATTTT. This gives the protein CASSQVWAELRQPQHF.

V gene TRBV11-2 combines with J gene TRBJ1-1; D remains ambiguous. V lost 4 bases to trimming and J lost 0 bases, with 6 bases between them. This CDR3 has 13 residues. Per the germline V gene, CDR1 is SGHAT and CDR2 is FQNNGV. CDR3 bases: TGTGCCAGCAGCTCACCCATGAACACTGAAGCTTTCTTT. It is translated as CASSSPMNTEAFF.

The CDR3 spells CASSGQVRHNEQFF. CDR3 bases: TGTGCCAGTAGTGGACAGGTCCGGCACAATGAGCAGTTCTTC. The genes are TRBV19 and TRBJ2-1; 7 bases line up with TRBD1. Trimming took 5 bases from V and 5 from J; bases not matched to a gene: 6. The CDR3 spans 14 residues. Looked up from germline, CDR1 is LNHDA and CDR2 is SQIVND (reference sequence).

V gene TRBV6-5 combines with J gene TRBJ1-4; 9 bases agree with TRBD1. The CDR3 covers 13 residues. V was pared by 8 bases and J by 7 bases, with 5 bases of the junction left unmatched. CDR1 and CDR2 from the germline V gene are MNHEY and SVGAGI. The CDR3 region has the DNA TGTGCCAGCGGAGGACAGGGGTTTGAAAAACTGTTTTTT. Amino acid sequence: CASGGQGFEKLFF.

The chain combines TRBV11-2 with TRBJ1-4; D gene unclear. The CDR3 runs 16 residues. CDR1 is SGHAT and CDR2 is FQNNGV in the germline V gene. V dropped 8 bases and J dropped 0 bases, with 16 bases sitting between them. The CDR3 sequence: CASQPRADATNEKLFF. CDR3 nucleotides: TGTGCCAGCCAACCAAGAGCTGATGCAACTAATGAAAAACTGTTTTTT. The full variable domain, in which reference TRBV11-2 and TRBJ1-4 provide the parts outside the CDR3, is EAGVAQSPRYKIIEKRQSVAFWCNPISGHATLYWYQQILGQGPKLLIQFQNNGVVDDSQLPKDRFSAERLKGVDSTLKIQPAKLEDSAVYLCASQPRADATNEKLFFGSGTQLSVL.

This CDR3 is CASSQGLAGGPTNIQYF. The DNA for the CDR3 is TGTGCCAGCAGCCAGGGACTAGCGGGGGGGCCGACAAACATTCAGTACTTC. The rearrangement joins TRBV7-2 to TRBJ2-4; 16 bases are shared with TRBD2. With 5 bases clipped from V and 6 bases from J, the junction kept 7 bases outside the gene matches. Looked up from germline, CDR1 is SGHTA and CDR2 is FQGNSA. CDR3 size: 17 residues.

This rearrangement joins TRBV5-4 to TRBJ2-2; 8 positions match TRBD2. The CDR3 loop spans 16 amino acids. V shed 1 base, J shed 7 bases, and the junction held 9 bases outside the gene matches. Germline V gene lookup returns CDR1 SGHNT and CDR2 YYREEE (reference sequence). CDR3 DNA sequence: TGTGCCAGCAGCTTGAGTCGCAGCGGGAGAATCGGGGAGCTGTTTTTT. Its protein product is CASSLSRSGRIGELFF.

This clone was counted a few times. This chain uses TRBV6-6 with TRBJ2-7, with D unresolved. The V gene's germline CDR1 is MNHNY and CDR2 SVGAGI (reference sequence). Trimming removed 0 bases from V and 4 bases from J, with 7 bases in between. The CDR3 consists of 13 residues. The CDR3 protein is CASSYSDSYEQYF. DNA of the CDR3: TGTGCCAGCAGTTACTCCGACTCATACGAGCAGTACTTC.

This chain uses TRBV6-5 with TRBJ1-1; no clear D gene. Germline CDR1 and CDR2: MNHEY and SVGAGI. The CDR3 runs to 14 residues. The V and J ends lost 5 bases and 5 bases respectively, with 15 bases between them. CDR3 protein: CASSHRNLKTEAFF. The CDR3 coding sequence is TGTGCCAGCAGTCATAGGAACCTCAAGACTGAAGCTTTCTTT.

This clone occurred once. The V gene is TRBV29-1, the J gene TRBJ2-5; D tentatively reads TRBD1 or TRBD2 (5 bases each). Germline assignment: CDR1 SQVTM and CDR2 ANQGSEA. This CDR3 contains 13 residues. With 4 bases removed from V and 5 bases from J, the gap between germline ends came to 14 bases. The CDR3 loop reads CSVAPRGGETQYF. The DNA for the CDR3 is TGCAGCGTTGCCCCCCGGGGCGGGGAGACCCAGTACTTC. The full variable domain, completed using reference TRBV29-1 and TRBJ2-5, is SAVISQKPSRDICQRGTSLTIQCQVDSQVTMMFWYRQQPGQSLTLIATANQGSEATYESGFVIDKFPISRPNLTFSTLTVSNMSPEDSSIYLCSVAPRGGETQYFGPGTRLLVL.

The chain couples TRBV7-8 to TRBJ1-1, with a tentative D call TRBD1 (5 bases). Trimming cost V 5 bases and J 1 base, with 17 bases left between them. Germline V CDR1 and CDR2: SGHVS, FQNEAQ. CDR3 length: 16 amino acids. This CDR3 is CASSKHSGSRNTEAFF. The CDR3 DNA reads as TGTGCCAGCAGCAAACATTCAGGGTCAAGGAACACTGAAGCTTTCTTT.

The J gene is TRBJ2-5, the V gene TRBV9; tentative D call: TRBD2 (5 bases). Germline lookup yields CDR1 SGDLS and CDR2 YYNGEE. V lost 4 bases, J lost 5 bases, and 18 bases lay in between. The CDR3 contains 15 residues. The CDR3 bases are TGTGCCAGCAGCTCATCCGGCACAACTAGGGAGACCCAGTACTTC. It encodes CASSSSGTTRETQYF.

Concerning this clone itself: This sample also contains other DNA sequences that code for the same CDR3. CDR3 sequence: CASSQRTGTDTQYF. In DNA form, the CDR3 reads TGCGCCAGCAGCCAACGAACAGGGACAGATACGCAGTATTTT. The rearrangement uses TRBV4-1 and TRBJ2-3; D may be TRBD1 (6 bases). The CDR3 is made up of 14 amino acids. Germline-derived CDR1 and CDR2 are MGHRA and YSYEKL. V lost 2 bases to trimming and J lost 3 bases, with 9 bases between them.

J is TRBJ2-5 and V is TRBV5-5; D is perhaps TRBD1 (5 bases). Germline V gene sequence: CDR1 SGHKS, CDR2 YYEKEE (reference sequence). The V gene lost 2 bases and the J gene lost 1 base, with 12 bases spanning the gap. This CDR3 is 15 amino acids long. The CDR3 loop is CASSFVAGRQETQYF. The CDR3 bases are TGTGCCAGCAGCTTCGTCGCAGGGCGCCAAGAGACCCAGTACTTC.

This chain connects TRBV5-1 to TRBJ1-2; TRBD1 matches at 9 bases. CDR3 length: 12 residues. V was pared by 4 bases and J by 8 bases, with 3 bases of the junction left unmatched. Germline V gene lookup returns CDR1 SGHRS and CDR2 YFSETQ. The CDR3: CASSRDRDGYTF. The CDR3 nucleotides are TGCGCCAGCAGCAGGGACAGGGACGGCTACACCTTC.

The chain employs TRBV18 and TRBJ2-7; D may be TRBD1 (5 bases). CDR3 length equals 14 residues. V was cut by 3 bases and J by 6 bases, with 15 bases left in between. Germline V gene data show CDR1 as KGHSH and CDR2 as LQKENI. In DNA, the CDR3 is TGTGCCAGCTCACCTTCCATACAGGCTAGCGAGCAGTACTTC. Residues: CASSPSIQASEQYF.

The chain links TRBV19 to TRBJ1-5; D not resolved. V gave up 5 bases and J gave up 3 bases, with 17 bases separating them. The CDR3 sequence is 16 residues long. Germline V gene sequence: CDR1 LNHDA, CDR2 SQIVND (reference sequence). The CDR3 sequence is CASSEKFLRNNQPQHF. For the CDR3, the DNA is TGTGCCAGTAGTGAGAAGTTTCTCCGAAACAATCAGCCCCAGCATTTT.

This clone occurred a few times. The rearrangement uses TRBV18 and TRBJ1-2; 8 bases fit TRBD1. Germline CDR1 is KGHSH and CDR2 is LQKENI. J lost 4 bases, V lost 6 bases, and 7 bases had no gene match. This CDR3 contains 14 residues. The DNA for the CDR3 is TGTGCCAGCTCTCCGGGACAGGCCCTCTATGGCTACACCTTC. Translating it yields CASSPGQALYGYTF. Drawing the rest from reference TRBV18 and TRBJ1-2, the complete variable domain is NAGVMQNPRHLVRRRGQEARLRCSPMKGHSHVYWYRQLPEEGLKFMVYLQKENIIDESGMPKERFSAEFPKEGPSILRIQQVVRGDSAAYFCASSPGQALYGYTFGSGTRLTVV.

J is TRBJ2-7 and V is TRBV15; D gene uncertain. Germline loops: CDR1 LNHNV, CDR2 YYDKDF (reference sequence). The CDR3 extends over 13 amino acids. V was pared by 8 bases and J by 0 bases, with 11 bases between. The CDR3 region has the DNA TGTGCCACCTCAACCGGAAACTCCTACGAGCAGTACGTC. Its translation: CATSTGNSYEQYV.

V and J are TRBV30 and TRBJ2-7, with D unresolved. CDR1 is GTSNPN, CDR2 SVGIG, per germline (reference sequence). V was cut by 0 bases and J by 3 bases, with 6 bases left in between. There are 12 residues in the CDR3. The CDR3 is CAWSVGNYEQYV. The CDR3 nucleotides read TGTGCCTGGAGTGTAGGGAACTACGAGCAGTACGTC.

The CDR3 DNA is TGTGCCAGCAGCCCCCCGCAGTGGGGAGAGACCCAGTACTTC. This codes for CASSPPQWGETQYF. This chain links TRBV7-9 with TRBJ2-5; D gene unclear. V lost 5 bases and J lost 4, with 14 bases in between. The CDR3 contains 14 residues. The germline gives CDR1 SEHNR, CDR2 FQNEAQ (reference sequence).

The CDR3 reads CASVPRGLAGAIYYEQYF. CDR3 bases: TGTGCCAGCGTTCCAAGGGGACTAGCGGGGGCGATTTACTACGAGCAGTACTTC. The chain recombines TRBV27 with TRBJ2-7, with 14 bases aligning to TRBD2. The length of the CDR3 is 18 residues. The germline V gene has CDR1 MNHEY and CDR2 SMNVEV (reference sequence). The junction had 15 bases not matched to a gene; V was cut back by 8 bases and J by 3 bases.

The chain uses TRBV7-3 and TRBJ2-3, with D perhaps being TRBD1 or TRBD2 (6 bases each). The germline V gene has CDR1 SGHTA and CDR2 FQGTGA. This CDR3 has 14 residues. Trimming took 2 bases from V and 8 from J, leaving 14 bases between them. The CDR3 sequence is CASSLAPQGGTQYF. The CDR3 DNA is TGTGCCAGCAGCTTAGCCCCACAGGGAGGTACGCAGTATTTT.

Details on this clone: Distinct nucleotide sequences in the sample also encode this CDR3. The rearrangement uses TRBV5-1 and TRBJ2-2; 10 bases align to TRBD2. V was clipped by 4 bases and J by 0 bases; unmatched bases: 3. The CDR3 contains 16 residues. Per germline, CDR1 SGHRS and CDR2 YFSETQ. The CDR3 bases are TGCGCCAGCAGCGCCCTAGCGGGGGCGAACACCGGGGAGCTGTTTTTT. Its protein is CASSALAGANTGELFF.

The V gene is TRBV5-5, the J gene TRBJ1-3; D unresolved. Germline-derived CDR1 and CDR2 are SGHKS and YYEKEE (reference sequence). Trimming left V 0 bases short and J 4 bases short, with 8 bases between. The CDR3 consists of 14 residues. The CDR3 nucleotides read TGTGCCAGCAGCTTGGGGAGGTCCGGAAACACCATATATTTT. It translates to CASSLGRSGNTIYF.

The genes are TRBV13 and TRBJ2-1; no definite D call. Germline V CDR1 and CDR2: PRHDT, FYEKMQ (reference sequence). V lost 5 bases to trimming and J lost 0 bases, with 11 bases between them. This CDR3 region has 15 residues. CDR3: CASSQRFSSYNEQFF. CDR3 bases: TGTGCCAGCAGCCAGCGTTTCAGCTCCTACAATGAGCAGTTCTTC.

The chain has TRBV11-2 and TRBJ1-5; the D gene is possibly TRBD1 (5 bases). The CDR3 totals 14 residues. The germline gives CDR1 SGHAT, CDR2 FQNNGV. With 5 bases removed from V and 6 bases from J, the gap between germline ends came to 14 bases. CDR3 in DNA: TGTGCCAGCAGCCCCGGGACTCAGGGTCAGCCCCAGCATTTT. As protein: CASSPGTQGQPQHF.

The chain carries TRBV2 and TRBJ2-3; D gene ambiguous. CDR3 length equals 11 residues. V was pared by 4 bases and J by 6 bases, with 5 bases between. Germline loops: CDR1 SNHLY, CDR2 FYNNEI. The CDR3 bases are TGTGCCAGCAGTGCAGCGGATACGCAGTATTTT. This gives the protein CASSAADTQYF.

V and J are TRBV5-4 and TRBJ1-1; 9 nucleotides line up with TRBD1. Unmatched junction bases numbered 12, after V lost 1 base and J lost 5 bases. Germline-derived CDR1 and CDR2 are SGHNT and YYREEE (reference sequence). This CDR3 region has 17 residues. CDR3 region: CASSLNRGRLRETEAFF. CDR3 in DNA: TGTGCCAGCAGCTTGAACAGGGGGCGCTTGCGTGAAACTGAAGCTTTCTTT.